The entry that follows covers one T cell receptor beta chain sequence. Enrolled through a virtual design, the participants were between roughly 18 and 89 years of age and came from 24 US areas. Only in-frame clones appear in the TCRdb table, and some are missing; sequencing was by immunoSEQ multiplex PCR. The data show 120,000 to 150,000 clones, approximately 90% seen once. This sample was included in a study of blood T cell repertoires in COVID-19. Germline V gene sequence: CDR1 LGHDT, CDR2 YNNKEL (reference sequence). The CDR3 is made up of 12 amino acids. V lost 4 bases to trimming and J lost 8 bases, with 9 bases between them.

This sequence was found in a woman aged 25-40 years with acute COVID-19. The chain is built from TRBV3-1 (or the pseudogene TRBV3-2) and TRBJ2-1; possible D gene TRBD1, 5 bases. Material: PBMCs or T cells enriched from blood (not recorded which). CDR3 nucleotide sequence: TGTGCCAGCAGCCCAGGGTATTATGAGCAGTTCTTC. As protein: CASSPGYYEQFF.